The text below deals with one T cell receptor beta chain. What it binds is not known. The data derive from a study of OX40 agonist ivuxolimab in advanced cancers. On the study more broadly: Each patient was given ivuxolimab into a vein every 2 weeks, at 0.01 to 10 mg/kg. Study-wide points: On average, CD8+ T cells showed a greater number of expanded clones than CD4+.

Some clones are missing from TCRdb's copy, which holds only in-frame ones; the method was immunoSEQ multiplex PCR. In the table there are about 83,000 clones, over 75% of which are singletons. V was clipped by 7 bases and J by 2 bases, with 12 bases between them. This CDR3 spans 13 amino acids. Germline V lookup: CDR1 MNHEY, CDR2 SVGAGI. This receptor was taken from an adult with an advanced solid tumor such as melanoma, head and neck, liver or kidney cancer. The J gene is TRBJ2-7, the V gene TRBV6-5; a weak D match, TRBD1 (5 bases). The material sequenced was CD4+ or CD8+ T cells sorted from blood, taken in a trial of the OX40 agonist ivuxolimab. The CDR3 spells CASTGRGTYEQYF. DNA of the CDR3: TGTGCCAGCACCGGAAGGGGTACCTACGAGCAGTACTTC.